This entry is about one TCR beta chain. This clone was detected only once. It lacks a known antigen. Base qualities are not provided; no much larger clone lies one nucleotide away. The source of the sample is a study of blood T cell repertoires in COVID-19 (dated by TCRdb to about 2020). About the full investigation: Samples from collaborators originated in the United States, Italy and Spain and spanned both the acute and convalescent phases of COVID-19. Deeply sampled blood TCRbeta repertoires from subjects exposed to, actively infected with, or recovered from COVID-19 were included in the dataset. The material from the prospective study consisted of cDNA or gDNA derived from T cells, B-cell-depleted T cells, or PBMCs. Samples were obtained from the ongoing ImmuneRACE study (first 160 participants) and from approximately 1,200 subjects provided by 6 global collaborators. Where HLA class I and class II types were available, the types were taken from metadata supplied by the sample provider, not from assay-based typing. Sample metadata almost always included a de-identified subject ID, COVID-19 status, age in years and sex. The repertoires were released in a freely available public database intended as a resource for research on the immune response to SARS-CoV-2. Beyond this particular receptor, the publication reports: The amount of clinical and demographic metadata varied by source and participant and was provided uncurated.

From a lookup of the germline V gene (reference sequence), CDR1 and CDR2 are MNHEY and SMNVEV. Trimming at the junction amounts to 6 bases on V and 4 bases on J, and the germline ends lie 15 bases apart. Its CDR3 holds 14 amino acids, cysteine through phenylalanine. Of the read, only the CDR3 DNA is kept; its 42 bases are in frame from base 1. The immunoSEQ Assay, a bias-controlled multiplex PCR, was used to amplify TCRbeta CDR3 regions from genomic DNA. Concerning the study's data processing: Within the assay, amplification of reference gene primers was used to estimate how many nucleated cells each sample contained. Sequence reads were collapsed and filtered to measure the absolute abundance of every unique TCRbeta CDR3 rearrangement. Productive Simpson clonality was computed per sample as the square root of Simpson's diversity index over productive rearrangements. TCRdb mirrors the immuneACCESS table, restricted to in-frame sequences. Some clones are absent from its copies; in checked studies, under half trace to an unresolved V gene, and the reason for the others is unknown. The V and J calls and clone size were taken over from that table, and D and trimming were inferred from the DNA. This sample comprises 330,000 or so clones, 92% of them detected only once. 18% of the sample lies in the top ten.

Participants in the prospective study were enrolled through a virtual design, were aged about 18 to 90 years, and lived in roughly 26 United States geographic areas. To assign participants to cohorts, the prospective study relied on clinical history that participants themselves reported in a screening survey and a study questionnaire. ImmuneRACE Cohort 3 recovered participants were defined by two consecutive negative NP/OP PCR tests, healthcare professional clearance, or symptom resolution. Mobile phlebotomists in the prospective study collected whole blood, serum and a nasopharyngeal or oropharyngeal swab from every participant. Over a 2-month period, participants in the prospective study had the option of providing additional blood draws and questionnaires. Prospective study blood samples were shipped either frozen or at room temperature before DNA extraction.

The receptor was isolated from a woman younger than 45 who had recovered from COVID-19. Recombination joined TRBV27 with TRBJ2-5; TRBD1 might be the D gene, on 6 matching bases. The sequenced sample consisted of PBMCs or T cells enriched from blood (not recorded which). CDR3 loop: CASSSQGSRETQYF. The DNA sequence is as follows: TGTGCCAGCAGCTCCCAGGGGTCGAGAGAGACCCAGTACTTC.